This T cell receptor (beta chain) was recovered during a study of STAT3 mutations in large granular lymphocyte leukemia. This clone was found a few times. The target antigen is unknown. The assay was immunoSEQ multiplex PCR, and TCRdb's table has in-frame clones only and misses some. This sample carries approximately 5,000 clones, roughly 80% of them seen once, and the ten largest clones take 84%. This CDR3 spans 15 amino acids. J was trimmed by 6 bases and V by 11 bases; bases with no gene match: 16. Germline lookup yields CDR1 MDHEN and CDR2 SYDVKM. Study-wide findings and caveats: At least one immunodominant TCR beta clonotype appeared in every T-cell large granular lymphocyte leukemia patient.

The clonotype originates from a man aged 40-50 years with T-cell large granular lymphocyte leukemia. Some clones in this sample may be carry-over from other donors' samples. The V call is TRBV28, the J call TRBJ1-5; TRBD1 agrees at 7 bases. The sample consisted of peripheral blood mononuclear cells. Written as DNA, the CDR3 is TGTGCCGGCAATTCAGGGGGGGATTTATTTCAGCCCCAGCATTTT. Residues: CAGNSGGDLFQPQHF.